One TCR beta chain is described in this entry. These data originate in a study of blood T cell repertoires in COVID-19. Data came from immunoSEQ multiplex PCR; TCRdb stores just in-frame clones and leaves some out. This table holds 200,000 to 250,000 clones, about 83% found once. Per the germline V gene, CDR1 is SGHNT and CDR2 is YENEEA. This CDR3 contains 17 residues. After removal of 5 bases from V and 4 bases from J, the junction contained 13 bases not matched to a gene. The chain carries TRBV11-3 and TRBJ2-2; 7 nucleotides align to TRBD1. The sample consisted of PBMCs or T cells enriched from blood (not recorded which). This receptor was identified in a woman between 40 and 55 years old who had recovered from COVID-19. In nucleotides, the CDR3 is TGTGCCAGCAGCCCCCTAGGGACAGCTCTTGGCACCGGGGAGCTGTTTTTT. This translates into CASSPLGTALGTGELFF.